This is a list of T cell receptor beta chains from one sample in a study of blood T cell repertoires in COVID-19. The assay was immunoSEQ multiplex PCR, and TCRdb's table has in-frame clones only and misses some. Of a few hundred thousand clones in the sample, around 87% are singletons; the top ten hold approximately 1.2%. Sample: PBMCs or T cells enriched from blood (not recorded which). These TCRs come from a man aged 25 to 40 who had recovered from COVID-19. The CDR3 runs from the conserved cysteine through the conserved F or W. The D gene is left open where the match is weak. Some rows mark clone size as missing; the rest say once, few, many or name a class of expanded clone.

d_call	clone_size	v_call	j_call	cdr3_nt	cdr3_aa
TRBD1	NA	TRBV4-2	TRBJ1-2	TGTGCCAGCAGCCAAGACGCCGACAGGGCAAGCTATGGCTACACCTTC	CASSQDADRASYGYTF
NA	NA	TRBV7-8	TRBJ2-7	TGTGCCAGCAGCTTAGACGGTAGGGGTTACGAGCAGTACTTC	CASSLDGRGYEQYF
NA	few	TRBV5-1	TRBJ2-2	TGCGCCAGCAACGAGGGATTCATCACCGGGGAGCTGTTTTTT	CASNEGFITGELFF
TRBD1	NA	TRBV10-3	TRBJ2-3	TGTGCCATCAGACTCAATGGACAGGGGACAGATACGCAGTATTTT	CAIRLNGQGTDTQYF
TRBD1	NA	TRBV28	TRBJ1-2	TGTGCCAGCAGTATAACGGGACAGGGGGTGGCTGGCTACACCTTC	CASSITGQGVAGYTF
TRBD1	NA	TRBV4-1	TRBJ1-4	TGCGCCAGCAGCCAAGGGCCACCAGGGACAGGGACTGAAAAACTGTTTTTT	CASSQGPPGTGTEKLFF
NA	NA	TRBV28	TRBJ1-2	TGTGCCAGCAGTCGGACAGAAATCTATGGCTACACCTTC	CASSRTEIYGYTF
NA	NA	TRBV19	TRBJ1-1	TGTGCCAGTGTCTCGAGAACTGAAGCTTTCTTT	CASVSRTEAFF
NA	NA	TRBV4-1	TRBJ2-2	TGCGCCAGCAGCCAAGGGGCGGAGGGGCACCCGACGAACACCGGGGAGCTGTTTTTT	CASSQGAEGHPTNTGELFF
TRBD1	NA	TRBV19	TRBJ1-2	TGTGCCAGTACCCGACAGGGGGAAAACTATGGCTACACCTTC	CASTRQGENYGYTF
NA	NA	TRBV7-9	TRBJ2-2	TGTGCCAGCAGCTTAGGGGGGCCCGGGGACACCGGGGAGCTGTTTTTT	CASSLGGPGDTGELFF
NA	NA	TRBV19	TRBJ1-1	TGTGCCAGTACGACCCGTTCAGGTACAAGAAACACTGAAGCTTTCTTT	CASTTRSGTRNTEAFF
TRBD1	NA	TRBV18	TRBJ1-3	TGTGCCAGCTCACTGGGACAGTTGATCTCTGGAAACACCATATATTTT	CASSLGQLISGNTIYF
TRBD1	NA	TRBV18	TRBJ1-5	TGTGCCAGCTCACCAAATCAGGGGGCGGGTCAGCCCCAGCATTTT	CASSPNQGAGQPQHF
TRBD1	NA	TRBV15	TRBJ2-1	TGTGCCACCAGCAGTCCCCGGGACAGGGGGTTTCATGAGCAGTTCTTC	CATSSPRDRGFHEQFF
NA	NA	TRBV7-9	TRBJ1-2	TGTGCCAGCAGTCAGGACACCTATGGCTACACCTTC	CASSQDTYGYTF
TRBD1	NA	TRBV19	TRBJ1-6	TGTGCCAGTAGTCGGCAGGGGGCTTTGGGGAATTCACCCCTCCACTTT	CASSRQGALGNSPLHF
TRBD1	NA	TRBV5-4	TRBJ1-2	TGTGCCAGCAGCCTAGACAGGGGGCAGGGGAACTATGGCTACACCTTC	CASSLDRGQGNYGYTF
NA	NA	TRBV6-5	TRBJ1-2	TGTGCCAGCAGTAAATTAAACTATGGCTACACCTTC	CASSKLNYGYTF
NA	once	TRBV5-4	TRBJ1-1	TGTGCCAGCAGCTCTCTAGGGCGGGCAGCTTTCTTT	CASSSLGRAAFF
TRBD1	NA	TRBV29-1	TRBJ1-1	TGCAGCGTTGTGGTGACAGGGCCCCCTGAGGACACTGAAGCTTTCTTT	CSVVVTGPPEDTEAFF
NA	once	TRBV19	TRBJ2-5	TGTGCCAGTAGTCGACAGGGAGGAGAGACCCAGTACTTC	CASSRQGGETQYF
NA	few	TRBV7-6	TRBJ1-3	TGTGCCAGCAGCTTAGGGCTGAACTCTGGAAACACCATATATTTT	CASSLGLNSGNTIYF
NA	NA	TRBV27	TRBJ2-2	TGTGCCAGCTTCCCCCTTAAGCAGGGGAACACCGGGGAGCTGTTTTTT	CASFPLKQGNTGELFF
TRBD1	NA	TRBV19	TRBJ1-2	TGTGCCAGTAGTAGCCAAGGGGGCAGCGGCTATGGCTACACCTTC	CASSSQGGSGYGYTF
NA	NA	TRBV30	TRBJ1-5	TGTGCCTGGAGTGCCCGAGGTGGGGGGGATTGGAATCAGCCCCAGCATTTT	CAWSARGGGDWNQPQHF
TRBD1	NA	TRBV7-9	TRBJ1-6	TGTGCCAGCAGCTTGACAGGGCGTGAGTCACCCCTCCACTTT	CASSLTGRESPLHF
TRBD2	NA	TRBV5-1	TRBJ2-1	TGCGCCAGCAGCTTGAGGCGGGGGGAGCAGTTCTTC	CASSLRRGEQFF
NA	NA	TRBV29-1	TRBJ1-2	TGCAGCGTTGAAGAGTTAAGGGGCGTTGGCTACACCTTC	CSVEELRGVGYTF
TRBD1	NA	TRBV4-3	TRBJ1-2	TGCGCCAGCAGCCCAGAAACAGGGGAGGTCGGCTACACCTTC	CASSPETGEVGYTF
NA	NA	TRBV30	TRBJ1-6	TGTGCCTGGAGTGGATATCAGGGGCGTTCACCCCTCCACTTT	CAWSGYQGRSPLHF